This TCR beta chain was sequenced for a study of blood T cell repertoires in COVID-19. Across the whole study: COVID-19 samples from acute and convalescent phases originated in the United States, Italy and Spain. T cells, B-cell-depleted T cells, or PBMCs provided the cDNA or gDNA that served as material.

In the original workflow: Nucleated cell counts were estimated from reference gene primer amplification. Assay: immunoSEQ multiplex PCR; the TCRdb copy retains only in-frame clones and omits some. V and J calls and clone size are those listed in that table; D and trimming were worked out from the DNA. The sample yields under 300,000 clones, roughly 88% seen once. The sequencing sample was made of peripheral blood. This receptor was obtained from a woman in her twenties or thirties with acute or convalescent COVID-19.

CDR3 DNA: TGTGCCAGCAGCCGCGGGGACAGGGGCAATTTGAACACTGAAGCTTTCTTT. Its protein product is CASSRGDRGNLNTEAFF. The chain links TRBV5-4 to TRBJ1-1, with 10 bases lining up with TRBD1. This CDR3 spans 17 amino acids. CDR1 and CDR2 (germline): SGHNT, YYREEE (reference sequence). With V trimmed by 4 bases and J by 0 bases, 9 bases remained unmatched.